The clone carrying this TCR beta chain was seen a few times. The data were obtained in a study of blood T cells in healthy people across ages. This CDR3 region has 13 residues. V gave up 5 bases and J gave up 7 bases, with 15 bases separating them. For the second PCR, which ran for 7 to 11 cycles, a sample-barcoded 5' primer and a J-beta primer mix were used. TCRdb re-called the 5' RACE reads through MiXCR, storing one row per CDR3 protein. The sample shows roughly 800,000 distinct CDR3 sequences, more than 45% of them seen only once. The rearrangement links TRBV12-3 or TRBV12-4 to TRBJ2-7; D gene unclear. The source is a man aged 30 to 45 in good health. The sequencing input was blood. CDR3 protein: CASSPWTNEEQYF. CDR3 sequence (DNA): TGTGCCAGCAGTCCATGGACCAACGAGGAGCAGTACTTC.